A single sample is the source of the 24 T cell receptor beta chains below, sequenced in a study of T cell changes during pregnancy in multiple sclerosis. Using immunoSEQ multiplex PCR, the repertoire was profiled, and TCRdb retains in-frame clones only, with some absent. The sample records about 41,000 clones, 80% to 90% being singletons. Source: CD4+ T cells from peripheral blood mononuclear cells, taken in the first trimester of pregnancy. The receptors were sampled from a female donor with multiple sclerosis, enrolled in a pregnancy study.

The chain is built from TRBV7-3 and TRBJ2-1, with 9 bases that match TRBD2. Trimming removed 1 base from V and 7 bases from J; junction bases left unmatched: 5. The CDR3 covers 15 residues. Germline CDR1 and CDR2: SGHTA and FQGTGA. The CDR3 DNA is TGTGCCAGCAGCTTAAGGCTAGCGGGATATAATGAGCAGTTCTTC. Amino acids: CASSLRLAGYNEQFF.

The genes are TRBV28 and TRBJ2-5; TRBD2 is a possible D gene (6 bases). CDR3 length: 16 amino acids. V was cut by 5 bases and J by 6 bases, with 22 bases left in between. Germline lookup yields CDR1 MDHEN and CDR2 SYDVKM. CDR3 sequence reads: CASSPKRFWDFQTQYF. CDR3 sequence (DNA): TGTGCCAGCAGTCCAAAACGGTTTTGGGACTTTCAGACCCAGTACTTC.

The J gene is TRBJ2-3, the V gene TRBV7-6, with D maybe TRBD2 (5 bases). With 0 bases removed from V and 2 bases from J, the gap between germline ends came to 9 bases. This CDR3 comprises 15 residues. Germline values: CDR1 SGHVS, CDR2 FNYEAQ. CDR3 nucleotide sequence: TGTGCCAGCAGCTTAGCGGACGGGAACACAGATACGCAGTATTTT. This gives the protein CASSLADGNTDTQYF.

This clone was found once. J is TRBJ1-3 and V is TRBV7-9; D gene uncertain. This CDR3 is 15 amino acids long. Germline CDR1 and CDR2: SEHNR and FQNEAQ (reference sequence). The V and J ends lost 5 bases and 0 bases respectively, with 11 bases between them. CDR3 protein: CASSVVSLSGNTIYF. The CDR3 DNA is TGTGCCAGCAGCGTCGTGAGTCTCTCTGGAAACACCATATATTTT.

The rearrangement links TRBV2 to TRBJ2-3; 8 bases are shared with TRBD2. Germline-derived CDR1 and CDR2 are SNHLY and FYNNEI. The CDR3 has 16 residues. V lost 2 bases and J lost 2; bases outside the gene matches: 6. The chain's CDR3 is CASSELAGILTDTQYF. CDR3 DNA: TGTGCCAGCAGTGAATTAGCGGGAATACTCACAGATACGCAGTATTTT.

The rearrangement links TRBV15 to TRBJ1-1; 7 nucleotides match TRBD1. CDR3 length equals 13 residues. Germline V gene lookup returns CDR1 LNHNV and CDR2 YYDKDF (reference sequence). V dropped 7 bases and J dropped 3; count of bases not matched to a gene: 5. DNA for the CDR3: TGTGCCACCAAGGACAGGCATTACACTGAAGCTTTCTTT. Its translation: CATKDRHYTEAFF.

The chain carries TRBV29-1 and TRBJ2-7, with D perhaps matching TRBD1 (6 bases). Germline V CDR1 and CDR2: SQVTM, ANQGSEA. Between the trimmed V and J ends, which lost 5 bases and 3 bases, there was a span of 20 bases. This CDR3 region has 15 residues. The CDR3 region has the DNA TGCAGCGTTTATGGGACAAGGGATTCAAACTACGAGCAGTACTTC. Its protein product is CSVYGTRDSNYEQYF.

The chain joins TRBV5-6 to TRBJ1-1, with TRBD1 as a possible D gene (5 bases). Germline-derived CDR1 and CDR2 are SGHDT and YYEEEE. V shed 0 bases and J shed 4 bases, with 13 bases lying between them. The CDR3 consists of 15 residues. This CDR3 reads CASSLVPGQGTEAFF. CDR3 sequence (DNA): TGTGCCAGCAGCTTGGTTCCAGGGCAGGGCACTGAAGCTTTCTTT. The whole variable domain, remainder taken from reference TRBV5-6 and TRBJ1-1, is DAGVTQSPTHLIKTRGQQVTLRCSPKSGHDTVSWYQQALGQGPQFIFQYYEEEERQRGNFPDRFSGHQFPNYSSELNVNALLLGDSALYLCASSLVPGQGTEAFFGQGTRLTVV.

The chain is built from TRBV6-5 and TRBJ1-2; TRBD1 agrees at 9 bases. V dropped 6 bases and J dropped 7; count of bases not matched to a gene: 9. Germline CDR1 is MNHEY and CDR2 is SVGAGI. This CDR3 is 14 amino acids long. CDR3 protein: CASSYRGLSSGYTF. CDR3 in DNA: TGTGCCAGCAGCTACAGGGGGCTCTCGAGTGGCTACACCTTC.

The genes are TRBV9 and TRBJ2-1; 12 nucleotides agree with TRBD2. This CDR3 comprises 16 residues. CDR1 SGDLS and CDR2 YYNGEE come from the germline V gene. The junction had 6 bases not matched to a gene; V was cut back by 4 bases and J by 4 bases. The CDR3: CASSPWTSGIYNEQFF. Here the CDR3 DNA reads TGTGCCAGCAGCCCATGGACTAGCGGGATATACAATGAGCAGTTCTTC. The full variable domain, with the rest looked up from reference TRBV9 and TRBJ2-1, is DSGVTQTPKHLITATGQRVTLRCSPRSGDLSVYWYQQSLDQGLQFLIQYYNGEERAKGNILERFSAQQFPDLHSELNLSSLELGDSALYFCASSPWTSGIYNEQFFGPGTRLTVL.

V gene TRBV4-1 combines with J gene TRBJ2-7; 12 bases match TRBD2. Trimming at V came to 3 bases and at J to 7 bases, leaving 7 bases not matched to a gene. This CDR3 has 15 residues. CDR1 and CDR2 (germline): MGHRA, YSYEKL. The CDR3, as DNA: TGCGCCAGCAGCCAGCGACTAGCGGGAGTAGAAGAGCAGTACTTC. Protein product: CASSQRLAGVEEQYF.

The rearrangement links TRBV2 to TRBJ2-2, with 7 bases fitting TRBD1. V lost 9 bases, J lost 1 base, and 5 bases stayed unmatched. The CDR3 runs to 14 residues. In germline, CDR1 is SNHLY, CDR2 FYNNEI. The CDR3, as DNA: TGTGCCAGGGGATGGACAGGGAACACCGGGGAGCTGTTTTTT. Its protein product is CARGWTGNTGELFF.

This rearrangement joins TRBV2 to TRBJ2-7; 7 bases agree with TRBD2. CDR3 length equals 15 residues. Germline V gives CDR1 SNHLY, CDR2 FYNNEI. Losses at the gene ends were 6 bases for V and 3 bases for J; bases not matched to a gene: 11. CDR3 protein: CASRRPRESHYEQYF. The CDR3 region has the DNA TGTGCCAGCAGGCGTCCGCGGGAGTCCCACTACGAGCAGTACTTC.

This clone turned up a few times. V is TRBV5-5 and J is TRBJ1-4; D call uncertain. The germline V and J ends were trimmed by 0 bases and 8 bases, with 14 bases remaining between them. Germline CDR1 and CDR2: SGHKS and YYEKEE (reference sequence). The CDR3 is made up of 15 amino acids. CDR3 nucleotides: TGTGCCAGCAGCTTGGCGCGGGGTGTCGGGGAAAAACTGTTTTTT. Protein product: CASSLARGVGEKLFF.

The chain couples TRBV2 to TRBJ2-3; TRBD1 is a possible D gene (7 bases). The CDR3 length is 14 residues. From germline, CDR1 is SNHLY and CDR2 FYNNEI. V was clipped by 10 bases and J by 3 bases, with 17 bases between them. The CDR3: CAIGAGGPTDTQYF. The DNA for the CDR3 is TGTGCCATAGGCGCAGGGGGGCCTACAGATACGCAGTATTTT.

The chain links TRBV9 to TRBJ2-7, with D maybe TRBD2 (5 bases). CDR3 length equals 13 residues. Trimming removed 3 bases at V and 3 bases at J, with 10 bases between. Germline CDR1 is SGDLS and CDR2 is YYNGEE. This CDR3 reads CASSDGLNYEQYF. CDR3 DNA: TGTGCCAGCAGCGACGGACTGAACTACGAGCAGTACTTC.

This sequence joins TRBV2 and TRBJ2-7; the match to TRBD2 covers 12 bases. The germline V gene encodes CDR1 SNHLY and CDR2 FYNNEI. Losses at the gene ends were 6 bases for V and 4 bases for J; bases not matched to a gene: 1. CDR3 length: 13 amino acids. CDR3 nucleotide sequence: TGTGCCAGCAGGACTAGCGGGAGTTACGAGCAGTACTTC. It encodes CASRTSGSYEQYF.

CDR3 nucleotides: TGTGCCAGCAGCTTAGGTAGCGGGAGTTTTCTAGATACGCAGTATTTT. This gives the protein CASSLGSGSFLDTQYF. The rearrangement uses TRBV7-9 and TRBJ2-3, with 9 bases matching TRBD2. Germline trimming cut 1 base from V and 5 bases from J; bases unmatched to any gene: 7. In germline, CDR1 is SEHNR, CDR2 FQNEAQ (reference sequence). The CDR3 covers 16 residues.

V is TRBV14 and J is TRBJ1-2; 9 bases line up with TRBD1. The CDR3 contains 14 residues. The junction had 6 bases not matched to a gene; V was cut back by 6 bases and J by 4 bases. From germline, CDR1 is SGHDN and CDR2 FVKESK. The CDR3 DNA reads as TGTGCCAGCAGTCTCGGGACAGGGTCCTATGGCTACACCTTC. Protein sequence: CASSLGTGSYGYTF.

V and J are TRBV7-2 and TRBJ2-7, with TRBD1 identical over 7 bases. Germline CDR1 is SGHTA and CDR2 is FQGNSA. This CDR3 comprises 15 residues. J was trimmed by 1 base and V by 5 bases; bases with no gene match: 8. The CDR3 DNA follows: TGTGCCAGCAGCCGGACAGGTAAAATATCCTACGAGCAGTACTTC. It codes for CASSRTGKISYEQYF.

V is TRBV7-2 and J is TRBJ1-1; 10 nucleotides match TRBD1. This CDR3 spans 13 amino acids. V was pared by 6 bases and J by 10 bases, with 8 bases of the junction left unmatched. The V gene's germline CDR1 is SGHTA and CDR2 FQGNSA. CDR3 loop: CASRPGQGPRAFF. DNA of the CDR3: TGTGCCAGCAGACCGGGACAGGGGCCCAGAGCTTTCTTT.

The chain employs TRBV27 and TRBJ1-1; a possible D gene is TRBD1 (5 bases). Trimming shortened V by 5 bases and J by 4 bases, and 14 bases separated the two germline ends. Germline-derived CDR1 and CDR2 are MNHEY and SMNVEV (reference sequence). The CDR3 sequence is 14 residues long. CDR3 in amino acids: CASSPSWGGTEAFF. CDR3 nucleotide sequence: TGTGCCAGCAGTCCCTCTTGGGGGGGCACTGAAGCTTTCTTT.

The rearrangement uses TRBV2 and TRBJ1-3; the D gene is possibly TRBD1 (6 bases). Germline CDR1 is SNHLY and CDR2 is FYNNEI. V lost 6 bases, J lost 1 base, and 10 bases lay in between. The CDR3 is 14 amino acids. The CDR3 protein is CASRGDTSGNTIYF. The CDR3 bases are TGTGCCAGCAGGGGGGACACGTCTGGAAACACCATATATTTT.

The gene calls are TRBV5-4 and TRBJ2-2; unclear D gene. V dropped 4 bases and J dropped 6 bases, with 13 bases sitting between them. This CDR3 has 14 residues. Germline CDR1 SGHNT, CDR2 YYREEE (reference sequence). This CDR3 is CASSSEANAGELFF. The CDR3 DNA follows: TGTGCCAGCAGCAGCGAAGCTAACGCCGGGGAGCTGTTTTTT.